These 6 T cell receptor beta chains were all obtained from the same sample, sequenced in a study of cytomegalovirus exposure and HLA in healthy donors. The PCR contained 60 Vbeta and 13 Jbeta primers. Libraries were prepared by immunoSEQ multiplex PCR; TCRdb keeps only in-frame clonotypes and omits some of them. In the table there are about 100,000 clones, around three quarters of which are singletons. The sequencing sample was made of PBMCs. The receptors were sampled from a female donor in good health and CMV-seropositive.

As to this clone: Distinct nucleotide sequences in the sample also encode this CDR3. V usage is TRBV9 and J usage is TRBJ2-1; TRBD1 aligns across 8 bases. Germline V CDR1 and CDR2: SGDLS, YYNGEE. The trim removed 2 bases at V and 6 bases at J, leaving 1 base unmatched. This CDR3 spans 13 amino acids. The CDR3 region has the DNA TGTGCCAGCAGCGTCACAGGGGGCAATGAGCAGTTCTTC. It translates to CASSVTGGNEQFF. The full variable domain, its missing parts supplied by reference TRBV9 and TRBJ2-1, is DSGVTQTPKHLITATGQRVTLRCSPRSGDLSVYWYQQSLDQGLQFLIQYYNGEERAKGNILERFSAQQFPDLHSELNLSSLELGDSALYFCASSVTGGNEQFFGPGTRLTVL.

The genes are TRBV9 and TRBJ2-3, with a weak D call TRBD2 (5 bases). The ends were cut back, 4 bases at V and 7 bases at J, with 22 bases in the middle. The V gene's germline CDR1 is SGDLS and CDR2 YYNGEE. The CDR3 length is 16 residues. CDR3 DNA: TGTGCCAGCAGCCCCACGAATAGCGCAGGAAGTCATACGCAGTATTTT. As protein: CASSPTNSAGSHTQYF.

The V call is TRBV18, the J call TRBJ2-5; D is perhaps TRBD2 (5 bases). Germline V gene lookup returns CDR1 KGHSH and CDR2 LQKENI. This CDR3 is 19 amino acids long. The V end was cut by 1 base, the J end by 4 bases, with 25 bases between. The CDR3 bases are TGTGCCAGCTCACCACGTAGGACCTCCCCGGGATCAGACATAGAGACCCAGTACTTC. It is translated as CASSPRRTSPGSDIETQYF.

The genes are TRBV6-1 and TRBJ1-4, with D tentatively TRBD1 (6 bases). Trimming left V 6 bases short and J 5 bases short, with 13 bases between. The germline V gene has CDR1 MNHNS and CDR2 SASEGT. This CDR3 has 14 residues. CDR3 nucleotides: TGTGCCAGCAGCGGACAGAGTTTCAATGAAAAACTGTTTTTT. It translates to CASSGQSFNEKLFF.

The chain links TRBV5-8 to TRBJ2-1, with D maybe TRBD1 (6 bases). Trimming removed 0 bases from V and 1 base from J, with 11 bases in between. Germline assignment: CDR1 SGHTS and CDR2 YDEGEE. The CDR3 spans 16 residues. CDR3 amino acids: CASSLAGHLSYNEQFF. The CDR3 nucleotides are TGTGCCAGCAGCTTGGCGGGACACTTATCCTACAATGAGCAGTTCTTC. Drawing the rest from reference TRBV5-8 and TRBJ2-1, the complete variable domain is EAGVTQSPTHLIKTRGQQATLRCSPISGHTSVYWYQQALGLGLQFLLWYDEGEERNRGNFPPRFSGRQFPNYSSELNVNALELEDSALYLCASSLAGHLSYNEQFFGPGTRLTVL.

The gene calls are TRBV27 and TRBJ2-7; D is unresolved. Trimming stripped 11 bases from V and 5 bases from J, with 16 bases between. This CDR3 has 12 residues. The germline V gene encodes CDR1 MNHEY and CDR2 SMNVEV (reference sequence). CDR3 coding DNA: TGTGCCTCGAGAGGTCTATCCGACGAGCAGTACTTC. Its translation is CASRGLSDEQYF.